The 28 T cell receptor beta chains given below trace back to one sample, sequenced in a study of cytomegalovirus exposure and HLA in healthy donors. Libraries were prepared by immunoSEQ multiplex PCR; TCRdb keeps only in-frame clonotypes and omits some of them. The sample holds some 260,000 clones, roughly 90% seen once. Sequencing was performed on PBMCs. These receptors were taken from a man younger than 35 in good health and CMV-seropositive.

The table lists this clone with a count of one. The chain links TRBV10-3 to TRBJ1-3, with 7 bases matching TRBD1. Germline V gives CDR1 ENHRY, CDR2 SYGVKD. This CDR3 is built from 13 residues. V lost 2 bases and J lost 6; bases outside the gene matches: 1. CDR3 in amino acids: CAISEDRANTIYF. The CDR3 DNA follows: TGTGCCATCAGTGAGGACAGGGCAAACACCATATATTTT.

This rearrangement joins TRBV11-2 to TRBJ1-1, with D maybe TRBD1 (6 bases). CDR1 and CDR2 (germline): SGHAT, FQNNGV. V was trimmed by 3 bases and J by 6 bases, leaving 11 bases between them. The length of the CDR3 is 13 residues. CDR3 sequence reads: CASSFTGSAEAFF. The CDR3 nucleotides are TGTGCCAGCAGCTTCACAGGGTCCGCTGAAGCTTTCTTT. Full variable domain (missing parts from reference TRBV11-2 and TRBJ1-1): EAGVAQSPRYKIIEKRQSVAFWCNPISGHATLYWYQQILGQGPKLLIQFQNNGVVDDSQLPKDRFSAERLKGVDSTLKIQPAKLEDSAVYLCASSFTGSAEAFFGQGTRLTVV.

The rearrangement joins TRBV9 to TRBJ1-5; 7 bases line up with TRBD1. The CDR3 length is 14 residues. The junction had 5 bases not matched to a gene; V was cut back by 0 bases and J by 8 bases. Germline V gene data show CDR1 as SGDLS and CDR2 as YYNGEE. In nucleotides, the CDR3 is TGTGCCAGCAGCGTAGGGACAGGAGGGGAGCCCCAGCATTTT. The encoded protein is CASSVGTGGEPQHF.

This clone has a single count. The CDR3 reads CASSQDSTGGYEQYF. The CDR3 bases are TGTGCCAGCAGCCAAGATAGTACAGGGGGGTACGAGCAGTACTTC. The genes are TRBV4-2 and TRBJ2-7, with 8 bases identical to TRBD1. Trimming cost V 0 bases and J 4 bases; bases outside gene matches: 5. There are 15 residues in the CDR3. CDR1 and CDR2 (germline): LGHNA, YNFKEQ.

The chain combines TRBV2 with TRBJ2-1, with D unresolved. The V end lost 6 bases, the J end lost 2 bases, and 14 bases lay between the germline ends. The V gene's germline CDR1 is SNHLY and CDR2 FYNNEI. CDR3 size: 15 residues. The CDR3 region is CASRPQWAAYNEQFF. DNA for the CDR3: TGTGCCAGCAGACCCCAGTGGGCTGCCTACAATGAGCAGTTCTTC.

This clone showed up just a few times. The V gene is TRBV7-2, the J gene TRBJ1-5, with D unresolved. The CDR3 spans 14 residues. V was pared by 1 base and J by 2 bases, with 6 bases between. The germline CDR1 and CDR2 sequences are SGHTA and FQGNSA. The CDR3 reads CASSLVNGNQPQHF. CDR3 bases: TGTGCCAGCAGCTTAGTCAACGGCAATCAGCCCCAGCATTTT.

The rearrangement joins TRBV19 to TRBJ1-5; weak D call: TRBD1 (5 bases). V lost 6 bases and J lost 0, with 15 bases in between. Germline CDR1 LNHDA, CDR2 SQIVND (reference sequence). The CDR3 sequence is 16 residues long. In nucleotides, the CDR3 is TGTGCCAGTAGGCTTCGGTCTGACAGTAGCAATCAGCCCCAGCATTTT. This sequence encodes CASRLRSDSSNQPQHF.

The chain combines TRBV5-4 with TRBJ2-7; 10 bases agree with TRBD1. Trimming removed 0 bases from V and 4 bases from J; junction bases left unmatched: 10. CDR1 SGHNT and CDR2 YYREEE come from the germline V gene (reference sequence). CDR3 length: 17 residues. The CDR3 here is CASSLGGLADRGYEQYF. Here the CDR3 DNA reads TGTGCCAGCAGCTTGGGAGGATTGGCGGACAGGGGGTACGAGCAGTACTTC.

This clone was seen a handful of times. The rearrangement joins TRBV28 to TRBJ1-5; D gene uncertain. The CDR3 runs to 16 residues. V was trimmed by 8 bases and J by 1 base, leaving 18 bases between them. Germline V gives CDR1 MDHEN, CDR2 SYDVKM. The CDR3 reads CASSNTDGKSNQPQHF. The CDR3 nucleotides read TGTGCCAGCTCCAACACCGACGGGAAGAGCAATCAGCCCCAGCATTTT. The full variable domain, in which reference TRBV28 and TRBJ1-5 provide the parts outside the CDR3, is DVKVTQSSRYLVKRTGEKVFLECVQDMDHENMFWYRQDPGLGLRLIYFSYDVKMKEKGDIPEGYSVSREKKERFSLILESASTNQTSMYLCASSNTDGKSNQPQHFGDGTRLSIL.

CDR3 residues: CASSRSGGSSYEQYF. In DNA form, the CDR3 reads TGTGCCAGCAGTCGCAGCGGGGGTAGCTCCTACGAGCAGTACTTC. This chain uses TRBV6-5 with TRBJ2-7, with 8 bases matching TRBD2. Trimming at V came to 5 bases and at J to 0 bases, leaving 6 bases not matched to a gene. This CDR3 is 15 amino acids long. Looked up from germline, CDR1 is MNHEY and CDR2 is SVGAGI.

The gene calls are TRBV19 and TRBJ2-7; D perhaps matches TRBD2 (6 bases). Germline V lookup: CDR1 LNHDA, CDR2 SQIVND (reference sequence). V lost 1 base to trimming and J lost 0 bases, with 10 bases between them. There are 15 residues in the CDR3. CDR3 sequence reads: CASSIAGSLSYEQYF. The CDR3 DNA sequence: TGTGCCAGTAGTATAGCCGGGAGTCTCTCCTACGAGCAGTACTTC. The full variable domain, in which reference TRBV19 and TRBJ2-7 provide the parts outside the CDR3, is DGGITQSPKYLFRKEGQNVTLSCEQNLNHDAMYWYRQDPGQGLRLIYYSQIVNDFQKGDIAEGYSVSREKKESFPLTVTSAQKNPTAFYLCASSIAGSLSYEQYFGPGTRLTVT.

The chain uses TRBV5-6 and TRBJ1-2; D is unresolved. The V gene lost 3 bases and the J gene lost 1 base, with 13 bases spanning the gap. The CDR3 extends over 15 amino acids. Germline CDR1 SGHDT, CDR2 YYEEEE. The CDR3: CASSYGLQSNYGYTF. CDR3 sequence (DNA): TGTGCCAGCAGCTACGGGTTGCAAAGTAACTATGGCTACACCTTC.

The chain uses TRBV10-1 and TRBJ1-2; D is uncertain. In germline, CDR1 is WNHNN, CDR2 SYGVQD (reference sequence). The CDR3 has 14 amino acids. Trimming took off 2 bases at V and 4 bases at J, with 11 bases between the two ends. The CDR3, as DNA: TGCGCCAGCAGTGAGGGGCCTCAGAGCTATGGCTACACCTTC. Amino acid sequence: CASSEGPQSYGYTF.

This clone was picked up a small number of times. V is TRBV7-9 and J is TRBJ2-7, with a weak D call TRBD2 (6 bases). V was cut by 3 bases and J by 4 bases, with 13 bases left in between. This CDR3 region has 14 residues. CDR1 and CDR2 from the germline V gene are SEHNR and FQNEAQ (reference sequence). CDR3 in DNA: TGTGCCAGCAGCTTTGGTGGCGGGGATTACGAGCAGTACTTC. Its translation: CASSFGGGDYEQYF.

This clone was counted a single time. The chain links TRBV20-1 to TRBJ1-2; D perhaps matches TRBD1 (5 bases). This CDR3 region has 11 residues. V shed 5 bases and J shed 4 bases, with 8 bases lying between them. From germline, CDR1 is DFQATT and CDR2 SNEGSKA (reference sequence). The CDR3 loop reads CSAGTVYGYTF. The CDR3 DNA follows: TGCAGTGCTGGGACGGTCTATGGCTACACCTTC.

CDR3 sequence reads: CSARLIGGDNEQFF. The DNA for the CDR3 is TGCAGCGCCAGGTTGATAGGTGGTGACAATGAGCAGTTCTTC. This chain links TRBV29-1 with TRBJ2-1; D ambiguous. Germline V gene sequence: CDR1 SQVTM, CDR2 ANQGSEA. The CDR3 runs to 14 residues. V shed 7 bases and J shed 5 bases, with 18 bases lying between them.

V and J are TRBV6-1 and TRBJ2-7; possible D gene TRBD1, 6 bases. CDR1 is MNHNS and CDR2 is SASEGT in the germline V gene. V was trimmed by 2 bases and J by 2 bases, leaving 7 bases between them. There are 13 residues in the CDR3. The CDR3 is CASSERGTYEQYF. The CDR3 nucleotides are TGTGCCAGCAGTGAAAGGGGGACCTACGAGCAGTACTTC.

The V call is TRBV4-3, the J call TRBJ2-7; D gene uncertain. V was trimmed by 0 bases and J by 1 base, leaving 10 bases between them. The CDR3 is 15 residues long. Germline V gene sequence: CDR1 LGHNA, CDR2 YSLEER. The CDR3 region is CASSQDVGDSYEQYF. CDR3 nucleotides: TGCGCCAGCAGCCAAGATGTTGGGGATTCCTACGAGCAGTACTTC.

This clone was counted a single time. The chain has TRBV14 and TRBJ2-7, with D unclear. The CDR3 sequence is 15 residues long. Germline V lookup: CDR1 SGHDN, CDR2 FVKESK. Trimming stripped 5 bases from V and 0 bases from J, with 14 bases between. As DNA, the CDR3 is TGTGCCAGCAGCTCTATACCTGGGTCCTCCTACGAGCAGTACTTC. This gives the protein CASSSIPGSSYEQYF.

This clone was picked up one time. This chain joins TRBV25-1 and TRBJ2-1; possibly TRBD1 or TRBD2 for D (5 bases each). Germline V gene lookup returns CDR1 MGHDK and CDR2 SYGVNS. The V and J ends lost 6 bases and 5 bases respectively, with 14 bases between them. The CDR3 sequence is 14 residues long. CDR3 in amino acids: CASSRGETHNEQFF. CDR3 nucleotides: TGTGCCAGCAGCCGAGGGGAGACCCACAATGAGCAGTTCTTC.

The chain carries TRBV19 and TRBJ2-1, with no clear D. V shed 7 bases and J shed 4 bases, with 20 bases lying between them. Germline V gene data show CDR1 as LNHDA and CDR2 as SQIVND (reference sequence). The length of the CDR3 is 16 residues. Here the CDR3 DNA reads TGTGCCAGTACCATGGGTCCGCGGCAGGAATACAATGAGCAGTTCTTC. Its protein is CASTMGPRQEYNEQFF.

This clone was recorded once. The chain links TRBV30 to TRBJ2-1, with 9 positions matching TRBD2. CDR3 length: 13 residues. Trimming removed 4 bases from V and 10 bases from J; junction bases left unmatched: 8. Germline values: CDR1 GTSNPN, CDR2 SVGIG (reference sequence). The CDR3 protein is CAWISRLAGEQFF. The CDR3 DNA reads as TGTGCCTGGATTTCTAGGCTAGCGGGAGAGCAGTTCTTC. Full variable domain (outside the CDR3, taken from reference TRBV30 and TRBJ2-1): SQTIHQWPATLVQPVGSPLSLECTVEGTSNPNLYWYRQAAGRGLQLLFYSVGIGQISSEVPQNLSASRPQDRQFILSSKKLLLSDSGFYLCAWISRLAGEQFFGPGTRLTVL.

This rearrangement joins TRBV7-9 to TRBJ2-7; 8 bases agree with TRBD1. V was clipped by 6 bases and J by 7 bases; unmatched bases: 14. The CDR3 contains 15 residues. Germline V gives CDR1 SEHNR, CDR2 FQNEAQ (reference sequence). The CDR3 reads CASRARRTGFEEQYF. The CDR3 bases are TGTGCCAGCAGGGCACGGAGGACAGGGTTCGAAGAGCAGTACTTC.

The chain joins TRBV5-4 to TRBJ1-4, with TRBD1 matching over 7 bases. With V trimmed by 0 bases and J by 8 bases, 4 bases remained unmatched. The CDR3 is 14 amino acids. CDR1 and CDR2 (germline): SGHNT, YYREEE (reference sequence). CDR3 coding DNA: TGTGCCAGCAGCTTGGGGCGGGGACAGGAAAAACTGTTTTTT. Translated: CASSLGRGQEKLFF.

In the case of this clone: Likely a read error: the CDR3 ends without its conserved phenylalanine or tryptophan. Because the CDR3's place on the DNA is in doubt, the DNA is left out and the CDR3 is given as listed by TCRdb. The rearrangement links TRBV20-1 to TRBJ1-2; TRBD1, the D gene given by the table, was not confirmed from the DNA. The CDR3 is 9 amino acids in total, end residues counted. Germline CDR1 and CDR2: DFQATT and SNEGSKA (reference sequence). The CDR3 region is CSAPGQGRI.

The V and J genes are TRBV7-2 and TRBJ2-1; D gene ambiguous. Trimming removed 1 base at V and 13 bases at J, with 8 bases between. The CDR3 sequence is 11 residues long. CDR1 is SGHTA and CDR2 is FQGNSA in the germline V gene. DNA for the CDR3: TGTGCCAGCAGCTTAGGATTGGTACAGTTCTTC. Protein product: CASSLGLVQFF. The variable domain in full, completed from reference TRBV7-2 and TRBJ2-1, reads GAGVSQSPSNKVTEKGKDVELRCDPISGHTALYWYRQSLGQGLEFLIYFQGNSAPDKSGLPSDRFSAERTGGSVSTLTIQRTQQEDSAVYLCASSLGLVQFFGPGTRLTVL.

This chain links TRBV5-1 with TRBJ2-3; D gene uncertain. Trimming took 3 bases from V and 6 from J, leaving 11 bases between them. The CDR3 totals 13 residues. CDR1 is SGHRS, CDR2 YFSETQ, per germline. The CDR3 DNA sequence: TGCGCCAGCAGCTCCTTGTCTTTGGATACGCAGTATTTT. It yields the protein CASSSLSLDTQYF.

This chain connects TRBV7-3 to TRBJ2-1, with D perhaps TRBD1 (6 bases). The length of the CDR3 is 14 residues. CDR1 SGHTA and CDR2 FQGTGA come from the germline V gene. V was shortened by 0 bases and J by 6 bases, with 9 bases between the two germline ends. The CDR3 DNA is TGTGCCAGCAGCTTAACGGTCAGGGGCAATGAGCAGTTCTTC. Translated: CASSLTVRGNEQFF.